This paragraph reports one T cell receptor (beta chain). Assay: immunoSEQ multiplex PCR; the TCRdb copy retains only in-frame clones and omits some. The sample contains 300,000 to 400,000 clones, more than 90% of which appear only once. This specimen belongs to a study of blood T cell repertoires in COVID-19. In terms of age and location, participants ranged from about 18 to 100 years and lived in about 25 US areas. This clonotype originated in a woman in her twenties or thirties who had been exposed to COVID-19. The sequenced sample consisted of PBMCs or T cells enriched from blood (not recorded which).

Here the CDR3 DNA reads TGTGCCAGCGACGACAGGGCCCTGCAAGAGACCCAGTACTTC. Protein: CASDDRALQETQYF. This rearrangement joins TRBV21-1 to TRBJ2-5; the tabulated D call, TRBD1, remains unverified against the DNA. TRBV21-1 has pseudogene status. CDR3 size: 14 residues.